The rows below give T cell receptor beta chains drawn from one sample of a study of T cells in Graves' hyperthyroidism and ophthalmopathy. One entry per CDR3 protein results from TCRdb running MiXCR on the multiplex PCR reads. The table shows hundreds of thousands of distinct CDR3 sequences, with roughly 14% occurring only once. Material for sequencing was blood. These receptors came from a woman between 50 and 59 years old with Graves' ophthalmopathy. The CDR3 runs from the conserved cysteine through the conserved F or W. A D gene is named only where the DNA matches it firmly. The size field is filled for only some rows; it gives once, few, many or a size class.

CDR3aa: CSVHFTGTRLADTQYF
CDR3nt: TGCAGCGTCCATTTCACCGGGACTAGGTTAGCAGATACGCAGTATTTT
v_gene: TRBV29-1
d_gene: TRBD2
abundance: -
j_gene: TRBJ2-3

CDR3aa: CASRIKTTTYEQYF
CDR3nt: TGTGCCAGCAGGATCAAGACTACCACCTACGAGCAGTACTTC
v_gene: TRBV28
d_gene: -
abundance: many
j_gene: TRBJ2-7

CDR3aa: CATSRDVEQPQHF
CDR3nt: TGTGCCACCAGCAGAGATGTGGAGCAGCCCCAGCATTTT
v_gene: TRBV15
d_gene: -
abundance: few
j_gene: TRBJ1-5

CDR3aa: CASTGQHNQPQHF
CDR3nt: TGTGCCAGCACAGGACAGCACAATCAGCCCCAGCATTTT
v_gene: TRBV12-3/TRBV12-4
d_gene: -
abundance: many
j_gene: TRBJ1-5

CDR3aa: CASRQQGVSYEQYF
CDR3nt: TGTGCCAGCAGACAACAAGGTGTTTCCTACGAGCAGTACTTC
v_gene: TRBV6-1
d_gene: -
abundance: many
j_gene: TRBJ2-7

CDR3aa: CASSDKRGPSNEKLFF
CDR3nt: TGTGCCAGTAGTGATAAGAGGGGGCCGTCTAATGAAAAACTGTTTTTT
v_gene: TRBV19
d_gene: TRBD1
abundance: -
j_gene: TRBJ1-4

CDR3aa: CASRAPGTGDANEQFF
CDR3nt: TGTGCCAGCAGAGCGCCGGGGACAGGGGACGCCAATGAGCAGTTCTTC
v_gene: TRBV11-1
d_gene: TRBD1
abundance: many
j_gene: TRBJ2-1

CDR3aa: CASSYLGGGAAEAFF
CDR3nt: TGTGCCAGCAGTTACCTTGGAGGGGGCGCGGCTGAAGCTTTCTTT
v_gene: TRBV6-1
d_gene: TRBD1
abundance: -
j_gene: TRBJ1-1

CDR3aa: CASSGQNNEQFF
CDR3nt: TGTGCCAGCAGTGGACAGAACAATGAGCAGTTCTTC
v_gene: TRBV12-3/TRBV12-4
d_gene: -
abundance: few
j_gene: TRBJ2-1

CDR3aa: CASRPPPLMGKTISYEQYF
CDR3nt: TGTGCCAGCCGACCACCGCCTCTCATGGGGAAAACAATCTCCTACGAGCAGTACTTC
v_gene: TRBV6-2/TRBV6-3
d_gene: -
abundance: -
j_gene: TRBJ2-7

CDR3aa: CASSSPGQGADEQYF
CDR3nt: TGTGCCAGCAGCTCTCCGGGACAGGGGGCGGACGAGCAGTACTTC
v_gene: TRBV13
d_gene: TRBD1
abundance: -
j_gene: TRBJ2-7

CDR3aa: CASSGRRGSAPLHF
CDR3nt: TGTGCCAGCAGTGGTCGGAGAGGTAGTGCACCCCTCCACTTT
v_gene: TRBV27
d_gene: -
abundance: -
j_gene: TRBJ1-6

CDR3aa: CASSELAMSYNEQFF
CDR3nt: TGTGCCAGCAGTGAACTAGCAATGTCCTACAATGAGCAGTTCTTC
v_gene: TRBV2
d_gene: -
abundance: many
j_gene: TRBJ2-1

CDR3aa: CSARDGLLAGVVDTQYF
CDR3nt: TGCAGTGCTAGAGATGGCCTACTAGCGGGAGTTGTAGATACGCAGTATTTT
v_gene: TRBV20-1
d_gene: TRBD2
abundance: many
j_gene: TRBJ2-3

CDR3aa: CASSSGTSAGDEQFF
CDR3nt: TGTGCCAGCAGTTCTGGGACTAGCGCGGGCGATGAGCAGTTCTTC
v_gene: TRBV7-2
d_gene: TRBD2
abundance: many
j_gene: TRBJ2-1

CDR3aa: CASGQGPEQYF
CDR3nt: TGTGCCAGTGGACAGGGTCCCGAGCAGTACTTC
v_gene: TRBV6-2/TRBV6-3
d_gene: TRBD1
abundance: many
j_gene: TRBJ2-7

CDR3aa: CASSLLGRDEQYF
CDR3nt: TGTGCCAGCAGTTTATTGGGCAGGGACGAGCAGTACTTC
v_gene: TRBV12-3/TRBV12-4
d_gene: -
abundance: many
j_gene: TRBJ2-7

CDR3aa: CASSPPRTAEQFF
CDR3nt: TGTGCCAGCTCACCACCGAGAACAGCTGAGCAGTTCTTC
v_gene: TRBV18
d_gene: -
abundance: many
j_gene: TRBJ2-1

CDR3aa: CATMDRVSETQYF
CDR3nt: TGTGCCACCATGGACAGGGTATCCGAGACCCAGTACTTC
v_gene: TRBV24-1
d_gene: TRBD1
abundance: many
j_gene: TRBJ2-5

CDR3aa: CASSPPGLAGVGETLYF
CDR3nt: TGTGCTAGCAGCCCCCCAGGACTAGCGGGAGTCGGGGAGACCCTGTACTTC
v_gene: TRBV7-7
d_gene: TRBD2
abundance: -
j_gene: TRBJ2-5

CDR3aa: CAWSEGTSGIETQYF
CDR3nt: TGTGCCTGGAGTGAGGGGACTAGCGGGATCGAGACCCAGTACTTC
v_gene: TRBV30
d_gene: TRBD2
abundance: many
j_gene: TRBJ2-5

CDR3aa: CASSLEAWHQAFF
CDR3nt: TGTGCCAGCAGCTTAGAAGCGTGGCATCAAGCTTTCTTT
v_gene: TRBV7-2
d_gene: -
abundance: many
j_gene: TRBJ1-1

CDR3aa: CASSLASGGNNEQFF
CDR3nt: TGCGCCAGCAGCTTGGCTTCAGGGGGAAACAATGAGCAGTTCTTC
v_gene: TRBV5-1
d_gene: TRBD1
abundance: many
j_gene: TRBJ2-1

CDR3aa: CAIRGTGAGNTEAFF
CDR3nt: TGTGCCATCAGGGGGACAGGGGCAGGGAACACTGAAGCTTTCTTT
v_gene: TRBV10-3
d_gene: TRBD1
abundance: many
j_gene: TRBJ1-1

CDR3aa: CASSRRGIDTQYF
CDR3nt: TGTGCCAGCAGCCGCAGGGGCATAGATACGCAGTATTTT
v_gene: TRBV6-1
d_gene: -
abundance: -
j_gene: TRBJ2-3

CDR3aa: CASSFNQGTTYEQYF
CDR3nt: TGTGCCAGCAGCTTCAATCAGGGAACTACCTACGAGCAGTACTTC
v_gene: TRBV7-8
d_gene: -
abundance: many
j_gene: TRBJ2-7

CDR3aa: CASSLRGGLAGELFF
CDR3nt: TGTGCCAGCAGCCTTAGGGGCGGACTAGCCGGGGAGCTGTTTTTT
v_gene: TRBV28
d_gene: TRBD2
abundance: many
j_gene: TRBJ2-2

CDR3aa: CASSPRAGGTSYNEQFF
CDR3nt: TGTGCCAGCAGCCCCCGGGCGGGAGGGACTTCCTACAATGAGCAGTTCTTC
v_gene: TRBV7-6
d_gene: TRBD2
abundance: many
j_gene: TRBJ2-1

CDR3aa: CASSQTFSGGDNEQFF
CDR3nt: TGTGCCAGCAGCCAGACCTTTAGCGGAGGGGACAATGAGCAGTTCTTC
v_gene: TRBV4-2
d_gene: -
abundance: few
j_gene: TRBJ2-1

CDR3aa: CATSTPHGYTF
CDR3nt: TGTGCCACCAGTACACCTCATGGCTACACCTTC
v_gene: TRBV24-1
d_gene: -
abundance: few
j_gene: TRBJ1-2

CDR3aa: CSAPNSGRVSYNEQFF
CDR3nt: TGCAGTGCTCCTAATAGCGGGAGGGTATCCTACAATGAGCAGTTCTTC
v_gene: TRBV20-1
d_gene: TRBD2
abundance: many
j_gene: TRBJ2-1

CDR3aa: CASSLGHGASTDTQYF
CDR3nt: TGCGCCAGCAGCTTGGGACATGGGGCGAGCACAGATACGCAGTATTTT
v_gene: TRBV5-1
d_gene: -
abundance: few
j_gene: TRBJ2-3

CDR3aa: CASSLEAGGDNEQFF
CDR3nt: TGTGCCAGCAGCTTAGAGGCGGGAGGGGACAATGAGCAGTTCTTC
v_gene: TRBV7-9
d_gene: TRBD2
abundance: many
j_gene: TRBJ2-1

CDR3aa: CAGSTGWYGTDTQYF
CDR3nt: TGTGCCGGTAGTACAGGGTGGTATGGCACAGATACGCAGTATTTT
v_gene: TRBV19
d_gene: -
abundance: -
j_gene: TRBJ2-3

CDR3aa: CATSRVVGANTGELFF
CDR3nt: TGTGCCACCAGCAGAGTTGTGGGAGCGAACACCGGGGAGCTGTTTTTT
v_gene: TRBV15
d_gene: -
abundance: many
j_gene: TRBJ2-2

CDR3aa: CASSPPGPPGEQFF
CDR3nt: TGTGCCAGCTCACCCCCGGGTCCGCCGGGCGAGCAGTTCTTC
v_gene: TRBV27
d_gene: -
abundance: -
j_gene: TRBJ2-1

CDR3aa: CSARDRLAAEVQFF
CDR3nt: TGCAGTGCTAGAGATCGTCTAGCGGCAGAGGTGCAGTTCTTC
v_gene: TRBV20-1
d_gene: TRBD2
abundance: -
j_gene: TRBJ2-1

CDR3aa: CAISDRGRADTQYF
CDR3nt: TGTGCCATCAGTGACAGGGGGCGCGCAGATACGCAGTATTTT
v_gene: TRBV10-3
d_gene: TRBD1
abundance: -
j_gene: TRBJ2-3

CDR3aa: CAISIGTSGKSYEQYF
CDR3nt: TGTGCCATCAGTATCGGGACTAGCGGGAAGTCCTACGAGCAGTACTTC
v_gene: TRBV10-3
d_gene: TRBD2
abundance: many
j_gene: TRBJ2-7

CDR3aa: CAIRADRRGTDTQYF
CDR3nt: TGTGCCATCAGAGCCGACAGGCGTGGCACAGATACGCAGTATTTT
v_gene: TRBV10-3
d_gene: -
abundance: few
j_gene: TRBJ2-3

CDR3aa: CASSQDHRQGWEKLFF
CDR3nt: TGCGCCAGCAGCCAAGATCATAGGCAGGGATGGGAAAAACTGTTTTTT
v_gene: TRBV4-3
d_gene: -
abundance: -
j_gene: TRBJ1-4

CDR3aa: CASSTGDRWDSPLHF
CDR3nt: TGCGCCAGCAGCACGGGGGACAGATGGGATTCACCCCTCCACTTT
v_gene: TRBV5-1
d_gene: TRBD1
abundance: many
j_gene: TRBJ1-6

CDR3aa: CASTDHGTANQPQHF
CDR3nt: TGTGCCAGCACCGACCACGGGACCGCCAATCAGCCCCAGCATTTT
v_gene: TRBV28
d_gene: -
abundance: many
j_gene: TRBJ1-5

CDR3aa: CSAREGSGNVNEQFF
CDR3nt: TGCAGTGCTAGAGAAGGTAGCGGGAATGTCAATGAGCAGTTCTTC
v_gene: TRBV20-1
d_gene: TRBD2
abundance: -
j_gene: TRBJ2-1